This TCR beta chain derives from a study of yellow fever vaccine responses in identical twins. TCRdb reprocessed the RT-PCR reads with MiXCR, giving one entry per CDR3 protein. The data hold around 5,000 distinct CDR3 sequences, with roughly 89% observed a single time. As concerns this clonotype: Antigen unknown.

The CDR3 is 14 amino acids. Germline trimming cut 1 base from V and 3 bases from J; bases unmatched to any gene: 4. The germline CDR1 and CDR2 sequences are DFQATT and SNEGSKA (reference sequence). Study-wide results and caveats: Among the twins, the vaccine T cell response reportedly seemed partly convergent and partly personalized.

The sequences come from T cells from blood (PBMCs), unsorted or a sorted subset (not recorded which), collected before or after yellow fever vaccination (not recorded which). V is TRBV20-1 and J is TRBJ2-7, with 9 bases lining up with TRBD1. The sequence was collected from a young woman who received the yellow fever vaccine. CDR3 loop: CSARGGTGLYEQYF. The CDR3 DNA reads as TGCAGTGCTAGAGGGGGGACAGGGCTCTACGAGCAGTACTTC.